The following is a T cell receptor beta chain sequence with its context. This sample was included in a study of control samples from healthy donors and cancer patients. Method: immunoSEQ multiplex PCR; TCRdb's copy keeps in-frame clones and lacks some. This table holds approximately 100,000 clones, around 88% found once. Trimming took 3 bases from V and 1 from J; bases not matched to a gene: 7. The CDR3 spans 17 residues. Germline CDR1 SGHTA, CDR2 FQGNSA. V and J are TRBV7-2 and TRBJ1-3, with 9 nucleotides matching TRBD1. The receptor was isolated from a man in his fifties or sixties with lung cancer. Input material: PBMCs. For the CDR3, the DNA is TGTGCCAGCAGCTTGTTATTGACAGGGGGGTCTGGAAACACCATATATTTT. Encoded protein: CASSLLLTGGSGNTIYF. The complete variable domain, with remaining parts taken from reference TRBV7-2 and TRBJ1-3, reads GAGVSQSPSNKVTEKGKDVELRCDPISGHTALYWYRQSLGQGLEFLIYFQGNSAPDKSGLPSDRFSAERTGGSVSTLTIQRTQQEDSAVYLCASSLLLTGGSGNTIYFGEGSWLTVV.